This entry lists 28 T cell receptor beta chains sequenced from one sample in a study of Ad26.COV2.S vaccination and SARS-CoV-2 variants. The table came from immunoSEQ multiplex PCR; TCRdb's copy has only in-frame clones and leaves some out. The profile shows 350,000 to 450,000 clones, roughly nine tenths of them singletons. This material consisted of peripheral blood, taken after recovery from COVID-19. These receptors all come from a human donor who had recovered from COVID-19.

The CDR3 here is CASSALFSGGAEETQYF. CDR3 bases: TGTGCCAGCTCGGCCCTTTTCTCGGGGGGGGCCGAGGAGACCCAGTACTTC. This sequence joins TRBV18 and TRBJ2-5, with 8 positions matching TRBD2. The CDR3 extends over 17 amino acids. With V trimmed by 6 bases and J by 5 bases, 17 bases remained unmatched. CDR1 and CDR2 from the germline V gene are KGHSH and LQKENI.

V and J are TRBV5-1 and TRBJ2-3, with 7 bases matching TRBD2. V shed 6 bases and J 4 bases; nucleotides not matched to a gene: 11. Germline-derived CDR1 and CDR2 are SGHRS and YFSETQ. The CDR3 runs to 15 residues. The CDR3 loop reads CASTGRQGVADTQYF. Written as DNA, the CDR3 is TGCGCCAGCACCGGGAGGCAGGGAGTAGCAGATACGCAGTATTTT.

The chain carries TRBV5-5 and TRBJ2-1, with D possibly matching TRBD1 (5 bases). The V gene lost 4 bases and the J gene lost 7 bases, with 15 bases spanning the gap. The CDR3 spans 14 residues. The germline V gene encodes CDR1 SGHKS and CDR2 YYEKEE (reference sequence). The chain's CDR3 is CASSPTDSANEQFF. DNA for the CDR3: TGTGCCAGCAGCCCAACTGACAGCGCGAATGAGCAGTTCTTC.

The V gene is TRBV18, the J gene TRBJ2-2; D possibly corresponds to TRBD1 (6 bases). The CDR3 consists of 14 residues. From germline, CDR1 is KGHSH and CDR2 LQKENI. V was cut by 3 bases and J by 6 bases, with 11 bases left in between. CDR3 bases: TGTGCCAGCTCACCTTTGCAGGGGCCCGGGGAGCTGTTTTTT. Its protein product is CASSPLQGPGELFF.

This chain uses TRBV2 with TRBJ1-5; 7 positions agree with TRBD1. Germline V gene lookup returns CDR1 SNHLY and CDR2 FYNNEI. The CDR3 has 16 amino acids. J was trimmed by 2 bases and V by 6 bases; bases with no gene match: 10. The CDR3 DNA follows: TGTGCCAGCAGGACAGGGACGATGTGGGGCAATCAGCCCCAGCATTTT. Translating gives CASRTGTMWGNQPQHF.

In this sample, this clone turned up a few times. The rearrangement joins TRBV20-1 to TRBJ2-7; a weak D match, TRBD1 (6 bases). Germline CDR1 DFQATT, CDR2 SNEGSKA (reference sequence). The CDR3 sequence is 14 residues long. The germline V and J ends were trimmed by 5 bases and 3 bases, with 17 bases remaining between them. The CDR3 here is CSAGGNRELYEQYF. CDR3 bases: TGCAGTGCTGGTGGAAACAGGGAACTCTACGAGCAGTACTTC.

The chain employs TRBV7-2 and TRBJ2-7; no clear D gene. This CDR3 is built from 13 residues. V gave up 1 base and J gave up 3 bases, with 7 bases separating them. CDR1 is SGHTA and CDR2 is FQGNSA in the germline V gene. Here the CDR3 reads CASSLGVVYEQYF. Here the CDR3 DNA reads TGTGCCAGCAGCTTAGGGGTAGTCTACGAGCAGTACTTC.

J is TRBJ2-3 and V is TRBV4-1; TRBD1 aligns across 8 bases. J lost 2 bases, V lost 4 bases, and 8 bases had no gene match. There are 16 residues in the CDR3. Looked up from germline, CDR1 is MGHRA and CDR2 is YSYEKL. The CDR3 region has the DNA TGCGCCAGCAGCCCCAGGACAGGGAGATACACAGATACGCAGTATTTT. It is translated as CASSPRTGRYTDTQYF.

The V and J genes are TRBV19 and TRBJ2-2; 11 bases are a match to TRBD2. V was pared by 2 bases and J by 0 bases, with 2 bases of the junction left unmatched. This CDR3 region has 17 residues. Germline V lookup: CDR1 LNHDA, CDR2 SQIVND (reference sequence). DNA for the CDR3: TGTGCCAGTAGTATACTAGCGGGGGGAACGAACACCGGGGAGCTGTTTTTT. Protein product: CASSILAGGTNTGELFF.

The J gene is TRBJ2-5, the V gene TRBV7-9, with 8 positions matching TRBD2. Germline V CDR1 and CDR2: SEHNR, FQNEAQ (reference sequence). The length of the CDR3 is 17 residues. Trimming at V came to 2 bases and at J to 5 bases, leaving 13 bases not matched to a gene. In DNA form, the CDR3 reads TGTGCCAGCAGCTTATATCCTCCGGGACTAGGGCTTGAGACCCAGTACTTC. It specifies CASSLYPPGLGLETQYF. The whole variable domain, filled in from reference TRBV7-9 and TRBJ2-5, reads DTGVSQNPRHKITKRGQNVTFRCDPISEHNRLYWYRQTLGQGPEFLTYFQNEAQLEKSRLLSDRFSAERPKGSFSTLEIQRTEQGDSAMYLCASSLYPPGLGLETQYFGPGTRLLVL.

The gene calls are TRBV7-3 and TRBJ2-3, with 7 bases identical to TRBD1. CDR3 length: 13 residues. CDR1 SGHTA and CDR2 FQGTGA come from the germline V gene. The trim removed 5 bases at V and 10 bases at J, leaving 9 bases unmatched. The CDR3 is CASSESGGQPQYF. The CDR3 DNA reads TGTGCCAGCAGCGAATCAGGGGGACAACCGCAGTATTTT.

The chain couples TRBV29-1 to TRBJ1-1; maybe TRBD1 (6 bases). The CDR3 runs to 15 residues. Germline V lookup: CDR1 SQVTM, CDR2 ANQGSEA. Trimming cost V 4 bases and J 8 bases, with 23 bases left between them. The CDR3 bases are TGCAGCGTTGGGTTGGGACATTGGAGAAGACAAGAAGCTTTCTTT. Translating it yields CSVGLGHWRRQEAFF. The full variable domain, completed using reference TRBV29-1 and TRBJ1-1, is SAVISQKPSRDICQRGTSLTIQCQVDSQVTMMFWYRQQPGQSLTLIATANQGSEATYESGFVIDKFPISRPNLTFSTLTVSNMSPEDSSIYLCSVGLGHWRRQEAFFGQGTRLTVV.

The CDR3 DNA follows: TGTGCCAGCAGCTCCCCGGGACAGGGGAACACAGATACGCAGTATTTT. This translates into CASSSPGQGNTDTQYF. The chain uses TRBV5-4 and TRBJ2-3, with 10 bases identical to TRBD1. The germline gives CDR1 SGHNT, CDR2 YYREEE (reference sequence). The CDR3 is 16 residues long. V dropped 3 bases and J dropped 2; count of bases not matched to a gene: 6.

This clone was picked up many times. Other DNA sequences within the sample encode an identical CDR3. The chain couples TRBV14 to TRBJ1-3; no definite D call. CDR1 and CDR2 (germline): SGHDN, FVKESK. The V end was cut by 1 base, the J end by 0 bases, with 7 bases between. The CDR3 is 15 residues long. CDR3 DNA sequence: TGTGCCAGCAGCCAAGCATCGGTCTCTGGAAACACCATATATTTT. The encoded protein is CASSQASVSGNTIYF.

V usage is TRBV18 and J usage is TRBJ2-7; D gene uncertain. The CDR3 has 14 amino acids. In germline, CDR1 is KGHSH, CDR2 LQKENI. V lost 0 bases to trimming and J lost 3 bases, with 9 bases between them. As DNA, the CDR3 is TGTGCCAGCTCACCACCATTGGACGTCTACGAGCAGTACTTC. It codes for CASSPPLDVYEQYF. Variable domain in full (rest from reference TRBV18 and TRBJ2-7): NAGVMQNPRHLVRRRGQEARLRCSPMKGHSHVYWYRQLPEEGLKFMVYLQKENIIDESGMPKERFSAEFPKEGPSILRIQQVVRGDSAAYFCASSPPLDVYEQYFGPGTRLTVT.

J is TRBJ2-1 and V is TRBV9; possible D gene TRBD2, 6 bases. Per the germline V gene, CDR1 is SGDLS and CDR2 is YYNGEE. The V end lost 0 bases, the J end lost 6 bases, and 10 bases lay between the germline ends. The CDR3 is 14 residues long. CDR3 loop: CASSVVVGGNEQFF. CDR3 nucleotide sequence: TGTGCCAGCAGCGTAGTGGTGGGGGGCAATGAGCAGTTCTTC.

Note on this clone: The same CDR3 is also encoded by other DNA sequences in this sample. The chain couples TRBV5-1 to TRBJ2-7, with 9 bases identical to TRBD1. The junction had 4 bases not matched to a gene; V was cut back by 4 bases and J by 2 bases. CDR3 length: 14 amino acids. Germline lookup yields CDR1 SGHRS and CDR2 YFSETQ. The CDR3 DNA is TGCGCCAGCAGCCCGGGACAGGGTCCCTACGAGCAGTACTTC. Residues: CASSPGQGPYEQYF. The complete variable domain, with remaining parts taken from reference TRBV5-1 and TRBJ2-7, reads KAGVTQTPRYLIKTRGQQVTLSCSPISGHRSVSWYQQTPGQGLQFLFEYFSETQRNKGNFPGRFSGRQFSNSRSEMNVSTLELGDSALYLCASSPGQGPYEQYFGPGTRLTVT.

The chain has TRBV7-8 and TRBJ2-7, with D possibly matching TRBD1 (6 bases). V gave up 5 bases and J gave up 2 bases, with 13 bases separating them. Per the germline V gene, CDR1 is SGHVS and CDR2 is FQNEAQ. CDR3 length: 14 residues. CDR3 region: CASSKGQHPYEQYF. The CDR3 region has the DNA TGTGCCAGCAGCAAGGGACAACATCCCTACGAGCAGTACTTC.

This chain joins TRBV9 and TRBJ2-1; 7 bases match TRBD1. With V trimmed by 2 bases and J by 4 bases, 9 bases remained unmatched. From germline, CDR1 is SGDLS and CDR2 YYNGEE. This CDR3 has 16 residues. In DNA, the CDR3 is TGTGCCAGCAGCGTCAAGTTGACAGGGTGGTACAATGAGCAGTTCTTC. Translating it yields CASSVKLTGWYNEQFF.

The chain has TRBV7-2 and TRBJ2-1; 7 nucleotides line up with TRBD2. V trimming: 3 bases; J trimming: 8 bases; junction bases outside the gene matches: 13. CDR1 and CDR2 (germline): SGHTA, FQGNSA. The CDR3 is 16 amino acids. The CDR3 loop reads CASSFPWQGGYDEQFF. As DNA, the CDR3 is TGTGCCAGCAGCTTCCCATGGCAGGGAGGGTACGATGAGCAGTTCTTC. The whole variable domain, remainder taken from reference TRBV7-2 and TRBJ2-1, is GAGVSQSPSNKVTEKGKDVELRCDPISGHTALYWYRQSLGQGLEFLIYFQGNSAPDKSGLPSDRFSAERTGGSVSTLTIQRTQQEDSAVYLCASSFPWQGGYDEQFFGPGTRLTVL.

The chain joins TRBV10-1 to TRBJ1-3, with D unresolved. Trimming removed 6 bases from V and 4 bases from J, with 13 bases in between. Germline V gene lookup returns CDR1 WNHNN and CDR2 SYGVQD (reference sequence). This CDR3 contains 14 residues. As DNA, the CDR3 is TGCGCCAGCAGACTTAGGACCCGCGGAAACACCATATATTTT. Translation: CASRLRTRGNTIYF.

The rearrangement joins TRBV10-3 to TRBJ1-2; D is ambiguous. Trimming removed 10 bases at V and 1 base at J, with 19 bases between. The CDR3 has 15 residues. Germline loops: CDR1 ENHRY, CDR2 SYGVKD. Here the CDR3 reads CANAPGPTLNYGYTF. In nucleotides, the CDR3 is TGTGCCAACGCCCCGGGCCCAACCCTTAACTATGGCTACACCTTC.

A single count supports this clone. The CDR3 coding sequence is TGTGCCAGCAGCCCCCGGGACAGGGTGTCAGATACGCAGTATTTT. Residues: CASSPRDRVSDTQYF. This chain uses TRBV27 with TRBJ2-3; 9 bases map to TRBD1. CDR3 length: 15 amino acids. V dropped 6 bases and J dropped 4; count of bases not matched to a gene: 8. In germline, CDR1 is MNHEY, CDR2 SMNVEV (reference sequence).

V and J are TRBV9 and TRBJ1-1; no firm D call. The CDR3 totals 14 residues. V lost 0 bases and J 0 bases, leaving 6 bases between the germline ends. Germline CDR1 and CDR2: SGDLS and YYNGEE. CDR3 amino acids: CASSVGPLNTEAFF. Written as DNA, the CDR3 is TGTGCCAGCAGCGTAGGGCCGTTGAACACTGAAGCTTTCTTT.

This chain uses TRBV29-1 with TRBJ2-7, with 7 bases aligning to TRBD1. Looked up from germline, CDR1 is SQVTM and CDR2 is ANQGSEA. This CDR3 comprises 14 residues. The J segment lost 0 bases and the V segment lost 6 bases, leaving 8 bases of the junction unmatched. CDR3 sequence reads: CSVSTGTASYEQYF. For the CDR3, the DNA is TGCAGCGTCTCCACCGGGACAGCCTCCTACGAGCAGTACTTC.

V gene TRBV4-1 combines with J gene TRBJ1-2, with unresolved D. In germline, CDR1 is MGHRA, CDR2 YSYEKL. The CDR3 extends over 12 amino acids. Trimming pared 4 bases from V and 8 bases from J, leaving 11 bases between. The CDR3 DNA reads as TGCGCCAGCAGCCCCTATGGTCTCGGCTACACCTTC. This gives the protein CASSPYGLGYTF.

The chain uses TRBV3-1 (or the pseudogene TRBV3-2) and TRBJ2-3; a weak D match, TRBD1 (5 bases). CDR3 length: 18 residues. The germline gives CDR1 LGHDT, CDR2 YNNKEL (reference sequence). The V end lost 1 base, the J end lost 1 base, and 18 bases lay between the germline ends. CDR3 amino acids: CASSQAGPWGIGTDTQYF. The DNA for the CDR3 is TGTGCCAGCAGCCAAGCCGGGCCCTGGGGCATAGGCACAGATACGCAGTATTTT.

J is TRBJ2-2 and V is TRBV3-1 (or the pseudogene TRBV3-2); possibly TRBD1 for D (6 bases). CDR1 is LGHDT and CDR2 is YNNKEL in the germline V gene (reference sequence). The CDR3 is 14 residues long. Trimming left V 6 bases short and J 4 bases short, with 12 bases between. This CDR3 reads CASSKDRSTGELFF. In nucleotides, the CDR3 is TGTGCCAGCAGTAAGGACAGATCCACCGGGGAGCTGTTTTTT.